This TCR beta chain was sequenced during a study of T-cell memory formation after mild COVID-19. CDR1 is MNHEY, CDR2 SVGAGI, per germline. V lost 2 bases to trimming and J lost 1 base; unmatched junction nucleotides: 1. The CDR3 consists of 16 residues. The sample holds a few counts of this clonotype. TCRdb analysed the 5' RACE reads with MiXCR anew, one entry per CDR3 protein. The table has 45,000 to 65,000 distinct CDR3 sequences, more than 9% seen once. The specimen sequenced was PBMCs or a T cell subset sorted from them (not recorded which). This receptor was identified in a man younger than 35 who had mild COVID-19 (a few samples of this study predate the infection). Cell type and time point are not known. V usage is TRBV6-5 and J usage is TRBJ2-1; 11 nucleotides agree with TRBD2. DNA for the CDR3: TGTGCCAGCAGTTACCTAGCGGGGGGTTCCTACAATGAGCAGTTCTTC. It codes for CASSYLAGGSYNEQFF.